A selection of T cell receptor beta chains follows, all from one sample in a study of T cell changes during pregnancy in multiple sclerosis. Using immunoSEQ multiplex PCR, the repertoire was profiled, and TCRdb retains in-frame clones only, with some absent. This sample has tens of thousands of clones, with about 91% found just once. The source material was CD8+ T cells from peripheral blood mononuclear cells, sampled after pregnancy. Receptor source: a female donor with multiple sclerosis, enrolled in a pregnancy study. The CDR3 runs from the conserved cysteine through the conserved F or W. Each record gives: D gene, V gene, J gene, clone size, CDR3 DNA, CDR3 protein. The D gene is left open where the match is weak. Rows may omit the clone size; those that give it use once, few, many or a size class.

>.|TRBV10-3|TRBJ1-5|.
TGTGCCATCAGTGACGTGCGGGATAGCAATCAGCCCCAGCATTTT
CAISDVRDSNQPQHF
>TRBD1|TRBV27|TRBJ2-1|.
TGTGCCAGCAACGCCGGGACAGGGACCTACAATGAGCAGTTCTTC
CASNAGTGTYNEQFF
>TRBD2|TRBV6-5|TRBJ2-3|once
TGTGCCAGCAGAACTAGCGCTGGGGGCACAGATACGCAGTATTTT
CASRTSAGGTDTQYF
>.|TRBV6-6|TRBJ2-5|.
TGTGCCAGCAGTTACGTTCGAGAGACCCAGTACTTC
CASSYVRETQYF
>TRBD2|TRBV27|TRBJ2-7|.
TGTGCCAGCGGGGGGACTAGCGGGGAGTACTTC
CASGGTSGEYF
>.|TRBV5-5|TRBJ2-2|.
TGTGCCAGCAGCTTGGAAAGGGGCGCACGCGGGGAGCTGTTTTTT
CASSLERGARGELFF
>.|TRBV27|TRBJ2-7|.
TGTGCCAGCAGTCCAAGACAGGCGGCCTACGAGCAGTACTTC
CASSPRQAAYEQYF
>TRBD2|TRBV6-4|TRBJ2-1|medium-sized
TGTGCCAGCAGTGAGCGGGGGGGCTCCTACAATGAGCAGTTCTTC
CASSERGGSYNEQFF
>.|TRBV27|TRBJ1-1|.
TGTGCCAGCAGTTTATCAGGTAGCAACACTGAAGCTTTCTTT
CASSLSGSNTEAFF
>.|TRBV19|TRBJ1-5|few
.
CASTSDRAGQPQHF
>TRBD1|TRBV29-1|TRBJ2-5|.
TGCAGCGTCGCCGGGACAGTCCAAGAGACCCAGTACTTC
CSVAGTVQETQYF
>.|TRBV7-9|TRBJ2-1|.
TGTGCCAGCAGCTTAGAAGGAGCCTACAATGAGCAGTTCTTC
CASSLEGAYNEQFF
>.|TRBV28|TRBJ2-7|.
TGTGCCAGCAGTTTAGTGGGCCACGAGCAGTACTTC
CASSLVGHEQYF
>.|TRBV4-1|TRBJ2-1|.
TGCGCCAGCAGCCAAGCACCTATGAGCTCCTACAATGAGCAGTTCTTC
CASSQAPMSSYNEQFF
>.|TRBV9|TRBJ1-4|once
TGTGCCAGCAGCGTAGGAGGCAGCGTGAATGAAAAACTGTTTTTT
CASSVGGSVNEKLFF
>.|TRBV13|TRBJ1-1|.
TGTGCCAGCAGCTTCCTATCCGGGTCCGCAGCTGAAGCTTTCTTT
CASSFLSGSAAEAFF
>.|TRBV19|TRBJ1-6|medium-sized
TGTGCCAGTACCCCGGGGGTTGCTTCACCCCTCCACTTT
CASTPGVASPLHF
>.|TRBV7-9|TRBJ2-1|.
TGTGCCAGCAGCTTCTTAAGCGGGACATACAATGAGCAGTTCTTC
CASSFLSGTYNEQFF
>.|TRBV9|TRBJ2-3|once
TGTGCCAGCAGCGTAGTAGTGGGGACTAGCACAGATACGCAGTATTTT
CASSVVVGTSTDTQYF
>.|TRBV4-2|TRBJ1-5|.
TGTGCCAGCAGCCAAGATCCCCTTAGGGGGGGGAATCAGCCCCAGCATTTT
CASSQDPLRGGNQPQHF
>.|TRBV1|TRBJ1-2|once
TGCACCAGCAGCACGGACAGGGCGGGCTATGGCTACACCTTC
CTSSTDRAGYGYTF
>.|TRBV5-1|TRBJ1-1|.
TGCGCCAGCAGCTCCCTGGGCGGGGAATCTGCTTTCTTT
CASSSLGGESAFF
>TRBD2|TRBV9|TRBJ2-3|.
TGTGCCAGCAGCGTATTTGGCGGGAGGAGCACAGATACGCAGTATTTT
CASSVFGGRSTDTQYF
>.|TRBV25-1|TRBJ1-4|.
TGTGCCAGCAGTGACGCGGTCGCCGGTGAAAAACTGTTTTTT
CASSDAVAGEKLFF
>TRBD1|TRBV19|TRBJ2-7|.
TGTGCCAGTAGTCCGGGACAGGGGGGTTCCTACGAGCAGTACTTC
CASSPGQGGSYEQYF
>TRBD1|TRBV7-6|TRBJ2-3|.
TGTGCCAGCAGCTTAAAGACAGGGGGGCACACAGATACGCAGTATTTT
CASSLKTGGHTDTQYF
>TRBD1|TRBV4-1|TRBJ2-7|.
TGCGCCAGCAGAGGGACAGCTAGCTACGAGCAGTACTTC
CASRGTASYEQYF
>TRBD1|TRBV27|TRBJ2-7|.
TGTGCCAGCGGGACAGGCTCTTACGAGCAGTACTTC
CASGTGSYEQYF
>.|TRBV9|TRBJ2-1|.
TGTGCCAGCAGCGCCTCAGGGTCCTACAATGAGCAGTTCTTC
CASSASGSYNEQFF
>.|TRBV27|TRBJ2-3|once
TGTGCCAGCAGTTCCGCCTTAGGCACAGATACGCAGTATTTT
CASSSALGTDTQYF
>.|TRBV4-1|TRBJ2-2|.
TGCGCCAGCAGCCAACCCGCCGGGGAGCTGTTTTTT
CASSQPAGELFF
>.|TRBV29-1|TRBJ1-2|.
TGCAGCGTTGAAGCGACGGGAATTAACTATGGCTACACCTTC
CSVEATGINYGYTF
>TRBD1|TRBV16|TRBJ2-7|.
TGTGCCAGCAGCCAATCAACGGGACAGAAGGACGAGCAGTACTTC
CASSQSTGQKDEQYF
>.|TRBV2|TRBJ1-1|.
TGTGCCACCCTGAGGGGAGGGGAAGCTTTCTTT
CATLRGGEAFF
>.|TRBV7-8|TRBJ1-2|.
TGTGCCAGCAGCCCCGAGGGATTGGCTAACTATGGCTACACCTTC
CASSPEGLANYGYTF
>TRBD2|TRBV27|TRBJ2-5|.
TGTGCCAGCAGTCCGTTGGGACTAGCGGGGCACCAAGAGACCCAGTACTTC
CASSPLGLAGHQETQYF
>.|TRBV19|TRBJ1-5|.
TGTGCCAGTAGTCCAGCATCCGGGACTAATAGGCAGCCCCAGCATTTT
CASSPASGTNRQPQHF
>.|TRBV27|TRBJ1-4|.
TGTGCCAGCAAGAGGGGGGGCTCAAATGAAAAACTGTTTTTT
CASKRGGSNEKLFF
>TRBD2|TRBV2|TRBJ2-1|.
TGTGCCACCGGGGGGAAGCTGGGCAATGAGCAGTTCTTC
CATGGKLGNEQFF
>TRBD2|TRBV27|TRBJ2-3|.
TGTGCCAGCAGTTTATGGACTAGTGGCACAGATACGCAGTATTTT
CASSLWTSGTDTQYF
>TRBD2|TRBV27|TRBJ2-7|.
TGTGCCGCCCGCCCCGGGGGGGCTGGTAACGAGCAGTACTTC
CAARPGGAGNEQYF
>.|TRBV27|TRBJ2-3|.
TGTGCCAGCAGTTTAAAACAGGCCCCTTACACAGATACGCAGTATTTT
CASSLKQAPYTDTQYF
>TRBD2|TRBV29-1|TRBJ2-7|.
TGCAGCGTCTCGACTAGCGGGACCTACGAGCAGTACTTC
CSVSTSGTYEQYF
>.|TRBV6-1|TRBJ1-1|few
TGTGCCAGCAGTGACCCCGGGGCTGAAGCTTTCTTT
CASSDPGAEAFF
>.|TRBV4-1|TRBJ1-2|once
TGCGCCAGCAGATTCCTGACCCGGGGGGACGACTATGGCTACACCTTC
CASRFLTRGDDYGYTF
>.|TRBV27|TRBJ1-5|.
TGTGCCAGCAGTTTACAGGGCCATCAGCCCCAGCATTTT
CASSLQGHQPQHF
>.|TRBV6-1|TRBJ1-6|.
TGTGCCAGCAGTGATATTGAGTGGGTTTACAGGAAGGGTTCACCCCTCCACTTT
CASSDIEWVYRKGSPLHF
>.|TRBV27|TRBJ2-1|.
TGTGCCAGCAGTGGGGGGTGGAAAAATGAGCAGTTCTTC
CASSGGWKNEQFF